The sample holds one count of the clone carrying this TCR beta chain. Participant age was roughly 18 to 100 years, and participants resided in roughly 25 US areas. The record originates from a study of blood T cell repertoires in COVID-19. The wider study: T cells, B-cell-depleted T cells, or PBMCs supplied cDNA or gDNA.

Per germline, CDR1 SEHNR and CDR2 FQNEAQ (reference sequence). V lost 5 bases and J 4 bases, leaving 7 bases between the germline ends. The CDR3 is made up of 12 amino acids. Original data processing: The assay estimated nucleated cells by amplifying reference gene primers. TCRdb's copy holds only in-frame clones and misses some; the assay was immunoSEQ multiplex PCR. The V and J calls and the clone size are those of that table, but D and trimming were determined from the DNA. Here the sample spans 170,000 or so clones, 75% to 90% being singletons. The receptor's source is a middle-aged man who had recovered from COVID-19. The chain carries TRBV7-9 and TRBJ2-3; D call uncertain. The sample comprised PBMCs or T cells enriched from blood (not recorded which). DNA of the CDR3: TGTGCCAGCAGCCTCTCCCCAGATACGCAGTATTTT. Its translation is CASSLSPDTQYF.